This passage covers 22 T cell receptor beta chains from one sample sequenced in a study of shared clonotypes between healthy human individuals. Sequenced by immunoSEQ multiplex PCR; TCRdb stores in-frame clones only, minus some. The sample contains about 2.3 million clones, just over 90% of which appear only once. The sample was naive CD4+ T cells from PBMCs. Subset: CD45RA+ positively selected. These TCRs come from a man younger than 35 in good health. Some clones in this sample may be carry-over from other donors' samples.

V is TRBV7-2 and J is TRBJ2-2, with TRBD1 as a possible D gene (5 bases). The germline CDR1 and CDR2 sequences are SGHTA and FQGNSA. V lost 2 bases and J 7 bases, leaving 8 bases between the germline ends. The CDR3 is 13 residues long. The CDR3, as DNA: TGTGCCAGCAGCTTAAGCAGGGACGGGGAGCTGTTTTTT. It is translated as CASSLSRDGELFF.

This chain uses TRBV19 with TRBJ1-2; the D is unclear. The V end lost 6 bases, the J end lost 8 bases, and 10 bases lay between the germline ends. The CDR3 covers 11 residues. Germline loops: CDR1 LNHDA, CDR2 SQIVND (reference sequence). The CDR3 DNA reads TGTGCCAGTAGACCCTCCCTCGGCTACACCTTC. It translates to CASRPSLGYTF.

The rearrangement uses TRBV7-2 and TRBJ1-1, with D possibly matching TRBD1 (6 bases). Germline assignment: CDR1 SGHTA and CDR2 FQGNSA. Trimming took off 2 bases at V and 12 bases at J, with 16 bases between the two ends. The CDR3 runs 13 residues. The CDR3 region is CASSLRQELETFF. The CDR3 DNA is TGTGCCAGCAGCTTAAGACAGGAGCTCGAAACTTTCTTT.

The CDR3 DNA reads TGCGCCAGCAGCCTACAGCTACTCGCGAACACCGGGGAGCTGTTTTTT. This encodes CASSLQLLANTGELFF. This chain uses TRBV4-1 with TRBJ2-2; D is ambiguous. The CDR3 length is 16 residues. With 4 bases removed from V and 0 bases from J, the gap between germline ends came to 12 bases. In germline, CDR1 is MGHRA, CDR2 YSYEKL.

This chain joins TRBV6-5 and TRBJ2-5, with unresolved D. Near its end, the DNA agrees better with TRBJ2-7, so the J call may be wrong. Looked up from germline, CDR1 is MNHEY and CDR2 is SVGAGI. This CDR3 region has 14 residues. Written as DNA, the CDR3 is TGTGCCAGCAGTTACCAACCTACTGGATACGAGCAGTACTTC. This sequence encodes CASSYQPTGYEQYF.

This clone was observed once. The CDR3 DNA is TGCGCCAGCAGCTTGGCGACTAGCGGGAGCCCCACTAAAGAGACCCAGTACTTC. This encodes CASSLATSGSPTKETQYF. V and J are TRBV5-1 and TRBJ2-5; 12 bases line up with TRBD2. The germline gives CDR1 SGHRS, CDR2 YFSETQ. The CDR3 loop spans 18 amino acids. V gave up 0 bases and J gave up 3 bases; unmatched junction bases: 9.

This chain connects TRBV11-2 to TRBJ2-7; 9 nucleotides line up with TRBD2. The CDR3 consists of 16 residues. J gave up 2 bases and V 5 bases, and 10 bases lay outside the gene matches. In germline, CDR1 is SGHAT, CDR2 FQNNGV. The CDR3 DNA is TGTGCCAGCAGCCCGACTAGGACTAGCGCGACCTACGAGCAGTACTTC. Protein: CASSPTRTSATYEQYF.

V gene TRBV21-1 combines with J gene TRBJ1-4. TRBV21-1 is labeled a pseudogene. CDR3 length: 16 residues. CDR3 DNA: TGTGCCAGCAGCAAATGGGGAGGGGGCGGAATCGGAAAACTGTTTTTT. As protein: CASSKWGGGGIGKLFF.

The chain employs TRBV25-1 and TRBJ2-7; 8 positions agree with TRBD1. Germline loops: CDR1 MGHDK, CDR2 SYGVNS. After removal of 8 bases from V and 0 bases from J, the junction contained 6 bases not matched to a gene. The CDR3 covers 14 residues. The CDR3 sequence: CASAGQGGSYEQYF. For the CDR3, the DNA is TGTGCCAGCGCTGGACAGGGAGGCTCCTACGAGCAGTACTTC.

The gene calls are TRBV7-3 and TRBJ2-5, with 9 positions matching TRBD2. Trimming at V came to 4 bases and at J to 4 bases, leaving 7 bases not matched to a gene. Per germline, CDR1 SGHTA and CDR2 FQGTGA. The length of the CDR3 is 15 residues. The CDR3 reads CASSSTPGLAETQYF. The CDR3 DNA reads TGTGCCAGCAGCTCTACACCGGGACTAGCAGAGACCCAGTACTTC.

This chain connects TRBV15 to TRBJ2-7, with 8 nucleotides matching TRBD2. V gave up 5 bases and J gave up 4 bases; unmatched junction bases: 7. CDR1 is LNHNV and CDR2 is YYDKDF in the germline V gene (reference sequence). This CDR3 spans 14 amino acids. CDR3 in amino acids: CATSPGGGRYEQYF. CDR3 in DNA: TGTGCCACCAGCCCGGGGGGCGGGAGGTACGAGCAGTACTTC.

The chain links TRBV19 to TRBJ1-5; D call uncertain. V was pared by 0 bases and J by 1 base, with 10 bases between. Germline values: CDR1 LNHDA, CDR2 SQIVND (reference sequence). The CDR3 contains 16 residues. CDR3 nucleotides: TGTGCCAGTAGTATAGAAGGGATCGGAAGCAATCAGCCCCAGCATTTT. Its translation: CASSIEGIGSNQPQHF.

The chain recombines TRBV9 with TRBJ2-5; a possible D gene is TRBD1 (5 bases). The CDR3 totals 15 residues. V was trimmed by 2 bases and J by 5 bases, leaving 16 bases between them. Germline loops: CDR1 SGDLS, CDR2 YYNGEE. The CDR3: CASSVGVGLWETQYF. The CDR3 DNA sequence: TGTGCCAGCAGCGTTGGGGTGGGGCTTTGGGAGACCCAGTACTTC.

The chain links TRBV15 to TRBJ2-7, with 12 bases fitting TRBD2. This CDR3 region has 16 residues. The germline V gene has CDR1 LNHNV and CDR2 YYDKDF (reference sequence). With V trimmed by 1 base and J by 4 bases, 5 bases remained unmatched. DNA of the CDR3: TGTGCCACCAGCAGAGGAGGACTAGCGGGGACGTACGAGCAGTACTTC. Protein product: CATSRGGLAGTYEQYF.

The chain uses TRBV9 and TRBJ1-2, with 9 bases that match TRBD1. Unmatched junction bases numbered 9, after V lost 6 bases and J lost 0 bases. Germline values: CDR1 SGDLS, CDR2 YYNGEE. The length of the CDR3 is 16 residues. The CDR3 reads CASTRTGGLSNYGYTF. In nucleotides, the CDR3 is TGTGCCAGCACCCGTACAGGGGGCCTTTCTAACTATGGCTACACCTTC.

This chain connects TRBV9 to TRBJ2-1; D call uncertain. V lost 0 bases and J 2 bases, leaving 6 bases between the germline ends. CDR3 length: 14 amino acids. CDR1 is SGDLS and CDR2 is YYNGEE in the germline V gene. CDR3 sequence reads: CASSVGSAYNEQFF. As DNA, the CDR3 is TGTGCCAGCAGCGTAGGCTCAGCCTACAATGAGCAGTTCTTC. The full variable domain, its missing parts supplied by reference TRBV9 and TRBJ2-1, is DSGVTQTPKHLITATGQRVTLRCSPRSGDLSVYWYQQSLDQGLQFLIQYYNGEERAKGNILERFSAQQFPDLHSELNLSSLELGDSALYFCASSVGSAYNEQFFGPGTRLTVL.

This chain uses TRBV7-8 with TRBJ2-1; D is unclear. V dropped 1 base and J dropped 7 bases, with 5 bases sitting between them. Germline lookup yields CDR1 SGHVS and CDR2 FQNEAQ. The CDR3 extends over 12 amino acids. The CDR3 nucleotides are TGTGCCAGCAGCTTAGAACAGAATGAGCAGTTCTTC. Translating gives CASSLEQNEQFF.

V is TRBV6-5 and J is TRBJ2-5; D might be TRBD1 or TRBD2, each matching 6 bases. The CDR3 contains 14 residues. Looked up from germline, CDR1 is MNHEY and CDR2 is SVGAGI. V was shortened by 7 bases and J by 0 bases, with 12 bases between the two germline ends. DNA of the CDR3: TGTGCCAGCACCCCCCGGGGGCACCAAGAGACCCAGTACTTC. Residues: CASTPRGHQETQYF.

The V gene is TRBV15, the J gene TRBJ2-7; D is undetermined. With 5 bases removed from V and 0 bases from J, the gap between germline ends came to 11 bases. In germline, CDR1 is LNHNV, CDR2 YYDKDF (reference sequence). The CDR3 covers 14 residues. The CDR3 loop reads CATSLGGDSYEQYF. The CDR3 nucleotides read TGTGCCACCAGCCTGGGCGGAGACTCCTACGAGCAGTACTTC. Full variable domain (outside the CDR3, taken from reference TRBV15 and TRBJ2-7): DAMVIQNPRYQVTQFGKPVTLSCSQTLNHNVMYWYQQKSSQAPKLLFHYYDKDFNNEADTPDNFQSRRPNTSFCFLDIRSPGLGDTAMYLCATSLGGDSYEQYFGPGTRLTVT.

The chain uses TRBV5-6 and TRBJ2-3; D remains unclear. Per germline, CDR1 SGHDT and CDR2 YYEEEE. This CDR3 is 16 amino acids long. Trimming took off 4 bases at V and 0 bases at J, with 15 bases between the two ends. CDR3 region: CASSLLPSPSTDTQYF. DNA of the CDR3: TGTGCCAGCAGCCTGCTTCCGAGCCCTAGCACAGATACGCAGTATTTT.

V and J are TRBV4-3 and TRBJ1-3, with D possibly TRBD1 on 6 matching bases. The CDR3 is 16 amino acids. The V end lost 0 bases, the J end lost 2 bases, and 11 bases lay between the germline ends. The germline CDR1 and CDR2 sequences are LGHNA and YSLEER. The CDR3 nucleotides read TGCGCCAGCAGCCAAGAGCCAGGGGTGGCTGGAAACACCATATATTTT. This gives the protein CASSQEPGVAGNTIYF.

The chain joins TRBV27 to TRBJ2-1; TRBD2 agrees at 7 bases. The germline CDR1 and CDR2 sequences are MNHEY and SMNVEV (reference sequence). CDR3 length equals 16 residues. J was trimmed by 7 bases and V by 3 bases; bases with no gene match: 12. CDR3 bases: TGTGCCAGCAGTTTTGGATGGGAGGGCCTAAGAAATGAGCAGTTCTTC. Protein: CASSFGWEGLRNEQFF.